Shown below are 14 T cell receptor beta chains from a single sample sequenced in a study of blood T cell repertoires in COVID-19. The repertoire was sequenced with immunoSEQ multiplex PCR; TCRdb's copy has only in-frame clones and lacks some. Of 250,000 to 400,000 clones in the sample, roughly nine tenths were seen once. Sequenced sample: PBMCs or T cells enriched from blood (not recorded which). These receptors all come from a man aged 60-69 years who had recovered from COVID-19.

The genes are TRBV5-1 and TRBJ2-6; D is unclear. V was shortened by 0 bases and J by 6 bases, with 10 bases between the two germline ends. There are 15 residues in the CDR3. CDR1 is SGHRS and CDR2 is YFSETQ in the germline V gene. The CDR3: CASSLGLTSANVLTF. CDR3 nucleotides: TGCGCCAGCAGCTTGGGACTCACTTCGGCCAACGTCCTGACTTTC.

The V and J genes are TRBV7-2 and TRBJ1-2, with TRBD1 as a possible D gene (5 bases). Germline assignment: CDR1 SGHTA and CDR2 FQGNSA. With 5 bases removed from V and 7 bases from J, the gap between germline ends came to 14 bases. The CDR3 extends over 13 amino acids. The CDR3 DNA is TGTGCCAGCAGCGCCCCAGGAAGGGGTGGCTACACCTTC. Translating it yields CASSAPGRGGYTF.

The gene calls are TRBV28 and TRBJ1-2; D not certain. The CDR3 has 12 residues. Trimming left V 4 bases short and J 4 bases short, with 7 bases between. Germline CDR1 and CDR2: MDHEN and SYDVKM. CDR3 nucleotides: TGTGCCAGCAGTTCGTCAGGCTATGGCTACACCTTC. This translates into CASSSSGYGYTF.

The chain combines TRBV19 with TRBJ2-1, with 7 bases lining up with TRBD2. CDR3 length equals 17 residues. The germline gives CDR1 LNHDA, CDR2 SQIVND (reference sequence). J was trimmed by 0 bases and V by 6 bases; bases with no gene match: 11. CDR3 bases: TGTGCCAGTAGGTACACTACGGGCGGGAGCTCCTACAATGAGCAGTTCTTC. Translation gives CASRYTTGGSSYNEQFF.

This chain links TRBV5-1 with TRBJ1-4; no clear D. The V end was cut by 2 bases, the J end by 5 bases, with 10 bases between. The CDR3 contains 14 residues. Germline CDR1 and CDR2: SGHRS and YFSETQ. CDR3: CASSFLSPNEKLFF. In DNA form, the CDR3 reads TGCGCCAGCAGCTTCCTTTCCCCCAATGAAAAACTGTTTTTT.

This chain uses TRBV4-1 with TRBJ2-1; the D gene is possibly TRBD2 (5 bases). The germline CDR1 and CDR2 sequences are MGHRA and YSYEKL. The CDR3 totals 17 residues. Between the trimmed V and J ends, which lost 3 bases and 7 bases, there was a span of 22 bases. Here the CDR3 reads CASSQARLLLMVNEQFF. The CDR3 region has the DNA TGCGCCAGCAGCCAGGCCCGACTACTTCTGATGGTTAATGAGCAGTTCTTC.

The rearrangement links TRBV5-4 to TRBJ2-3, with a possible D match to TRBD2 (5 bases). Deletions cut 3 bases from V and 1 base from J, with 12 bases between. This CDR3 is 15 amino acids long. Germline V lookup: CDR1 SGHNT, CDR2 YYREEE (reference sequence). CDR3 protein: CASSSGGWGTDTQYF. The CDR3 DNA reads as TGTGCCAGCAGCTCCGGCGGGTGGGGCACAGATACGCAGTATTTT.

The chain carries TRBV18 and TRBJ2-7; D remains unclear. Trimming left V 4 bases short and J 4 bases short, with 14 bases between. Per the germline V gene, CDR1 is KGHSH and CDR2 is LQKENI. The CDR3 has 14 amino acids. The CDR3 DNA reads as TGTGCCAGCTCACGACCGGGCAATGAGTACGAGCAGTACTTC. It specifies CASSRPGNEYEQYF.

DNA for the CDR3: TGCGCCAGCAGCTTGTCGACTAGCGGGAGTACGACCCAGTACTTC. It specifies CASSLSTSGSTTQYF. The rearrangement links TRBV5-1 to TRBJ2-5; TRBD2 agrees at 12 bases. Germline CDR1 reads SGHRS; CDR2 reads YFSETQ. Trimming took 1 base from V and 7 from J; bases not matched to a gene: 5. The CDR3 sequence is 15 residues long.

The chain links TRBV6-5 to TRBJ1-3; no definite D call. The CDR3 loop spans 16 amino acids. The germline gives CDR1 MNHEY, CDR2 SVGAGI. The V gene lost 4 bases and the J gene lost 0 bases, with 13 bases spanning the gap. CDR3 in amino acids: CASSSGLMSSGNTIYF. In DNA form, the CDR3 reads TGTGCCAGCAGTTCTGGACTCATGAGCTCTGGAAACACCATATATTTT.

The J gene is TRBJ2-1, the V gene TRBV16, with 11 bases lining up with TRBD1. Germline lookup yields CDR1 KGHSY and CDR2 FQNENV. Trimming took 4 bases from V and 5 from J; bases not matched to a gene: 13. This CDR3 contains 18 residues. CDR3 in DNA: TGTGCCAGCAGCCTTCGGACAGGGGGCGGGTCCGAGGACAATGAGCAGTTCTTC. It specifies CASSLRTGGGSEDNEQFF.

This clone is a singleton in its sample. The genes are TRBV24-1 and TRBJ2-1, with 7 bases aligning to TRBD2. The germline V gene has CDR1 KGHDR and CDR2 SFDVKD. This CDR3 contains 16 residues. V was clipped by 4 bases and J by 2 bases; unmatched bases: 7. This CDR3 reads CATSETGGRPYNEQFF. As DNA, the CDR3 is TGTGCCACCAGTGAAACCGGGGGGAGGCCCTACAATGAGCAGTTCTTC.

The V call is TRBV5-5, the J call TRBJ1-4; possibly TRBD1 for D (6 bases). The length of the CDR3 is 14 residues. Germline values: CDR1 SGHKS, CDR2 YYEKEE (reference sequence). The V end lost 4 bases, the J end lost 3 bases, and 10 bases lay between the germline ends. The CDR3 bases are TGTGCCAGCAGCCCCCGGACAGCTAATGAAAAACTGTTTTTT. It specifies CASSPRTANEKLFF.

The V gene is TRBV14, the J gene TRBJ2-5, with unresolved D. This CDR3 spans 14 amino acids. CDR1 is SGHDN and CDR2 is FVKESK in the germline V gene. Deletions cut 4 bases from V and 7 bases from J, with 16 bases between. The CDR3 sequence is CASSPTHLPGTQYF. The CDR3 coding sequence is TGTGCCAGCAGCCCGACTCACCTCCCCGGGACCCAGTACTTC.